A single sample gave rise to the 22 T cell receptor beta chains below, sequenced in a study of identical twins. TCRdb redid the calling of the 5' RACE reads with MiXCR, one entry per CDR3 protein. This table holds more than 650,000 distinct CDR3 sequences, 5.5% to 6.5% found once. Source material: naive T cells sorted from blood. The receptors shown here come from a man between 18 and 29 years old in good health.

CDR3 sequence (DNA): TGTGCCAGCAGCCTTCCTAGCGGACCGACTTACAATGAGCAGTTCTTC. Protein sequence: CASSLPSGPTYNEQFF. This chain links TRBV11-2 with TRBJ2-1; 7 bases fit TRBD2. The CDR3 extends over 16 amino acids. V lost 5 bases to trimming and J lost 4 bases; unmatched junction nucleotides: 11. CDR1 is SGHAT, CDR2 FQNNGV, per germline. The whole variable domain, remainder taken from reference TRBV11-2 and TRBJ2-1, is EAGVAQSPRYKIIEKRQSVAFWCNPISGHATLYWYQQILGQGPKLLIQFQNNGVVDDSQLPKDRFSAERLKGVDSTLKIQPAKLEDSAVYLCASSLPSGPTYNEQFFGPGTRLTVL.

In this sample, this clonotype turned up many times. V is TRBV9 and J is TRBJ2-2; 9 positions match TRBD2. The CDR3 runs 15 residues. V gave up 4 bases and J gave up 3 bases; unmatched junction bases: 4. The germline V gene encodes CDR1 SGDLS and CDR2 YYNGEE. In DNA form, the CDR3 reads TGTGCCAGCAGCAGGCTAGCGGGATACACCGGGGAGCTGTTTTTT. This gives the protein CASSRLAGYTGELFF.

This clonotype showed up many times. This chain links TRBV5-1 with TRBJ2-1, with 10 bases matching TRBD1. The V gene end was trimmed by 4 bases and the J gene end by 7 bases; junction bases not matched to a gene: 8. This CDR3 contains 15 residues. Per the germline V gene, CDR1 is SGHRS and CDR2 is YFSETQ. Written as DNA, the CDR3 is TGCGCCAGCAGCACCCGGGACAGGGGCTGGAATGAGCAGTTCTTC. Residues: CASSTRDRGWNEQFF.

In regard to this clonotype: Its ends do not fully match the called genes, so a read error is possible. The CDR3: CASSPSRLDPPNTGELYF. Written as DNA, the CDR3 is TGTGCCAGCTCACCATCGCGACTAGATCCCCCCAACACCGGGGAGCTGTATTTT. The genes are TRBV18 and TRBJ2-2, with a possible D match to TRBD2 (6 bases). In germline, CDR1 is KGHSH, CDR2 LQKENI. This CDR3 contains 18 residues. The whole variable domain, remainder taken from reference TRBV18 and TRBJ2-2, is NAGVMQNPRHLVRRRGQEARLRCSPMKGHSHVYWYRQLPEEGLKFMVYLQKENIIDESGMPKERFSAEFPKEGPSILRIQQVVRGDSAAYFCASSPSRLDPPNTGELYFGEGSRLTVL.

This clonotype was seen repeatedly, ten times or more. The V and J genes are TRBV29-1 and TRBJ1-2; D perhaps matches TRBD1 (6 bases). Trimming took 3 bases from V and 7 from J, leaving 15 bases between them. Looked up from germline, CDR1 is SQVTM and CDR2 is ANQGSEA. There are 13 residues in the CDR3. The CDR3 region has the DNA TGCAGCGTTGACGTCGGCAGGGGAGGTGGCTACACCTTC. As protein: CSVDVGRGGGYTF.

This clonotype was observed a few times. The J gene is TRBJ2-1, the V gene TRBV12-3 or TRBV12-4; D remains unclear. The ends were cut back, 2 bases at V and 10 bases at J, with 12 bases in the middle. CDR3 length equals 13 residues. DNA of the CDR3: TGTGCCAGCAGTTTAATCCGTGGGAACGAGCAGTTCTTC. Amino acid sequence: CASSLIRGNEQFF.

This clonotype was detected ten times or more. The chain joins TRBV28 to TRBJ2-7; no definite D call. The CDR3 totals 12 residues. V dropped 2 bases and J dropped 6 bases, with 8 bases sitting between them. From germline, CDR1 is MDHEN and CDR2 SYDVKM. CDR3 loop: CASSLGPLEQYF. CDR3 nucleotides: TGTGCCAGCAGTTTAGGCCCTCTCGAGCAGTACTTC.

V gene TRBV20-1 combines with J gene TRBJ1-5, with 10 bases lining up with TRBD1. Germline values: CDR1 DFQATT, CDR2 SNEGSKA (reference sequence). The CDR3 sequence is 11 residues long. In DNA, the CDR3 is TGCAGGACAGGGGGCGGTCAGCCCCAGCATTTT. This sequence encodes CRTGGGQPQHF.

The rearrangement joins TRBV4-1 to TRBJ2-5; 9 bases line up with TRBD1. Germline trimming cut 4 bases from V and 5 bases from J; bases unmatched to any gene: 11. The length of the CDR3 is 16 residues. Germline CDR1 MGHRA, CDR2 YSYEKL. CDR3 in DNA: TGCGCCAGCAGCCCGACCCCGGGACAGGGCTTCGAGACCCAGTACTTC. This sequence encodes CASSPTPGQGFETQYF.

The rearrangement joins TRBV12-3 or TRBV12-4 to TRBJ1-2, with D maybe TRBD1 (5 bases). The CDR3 contains 14 residues. Deletions cut 3 bases from V and 2 bases from J, with 10 bases between. CDR3: CASSFREGNYGYTF. CDR3 bases: TGTGCCAGCAGTTTCCGTGAGGGGAACTATGGCTACACCTTC.

This clonotype was picked up a small number of times. The chain employs TRBV4-2 and TRBJ2-3; TRBD2 agrees at 13 bases. CDR1 is LGHNA, CDR2 YNFKEQ, per germline. The CDR3 consists of 20 residues. V was pared by 4 bases and J by 0 bases, with 13 bases of the junction left unmatched. The CDR3: CASSPWTSGRNLLSTDTQYF. In DNA, the CDR3 is TGTGCCAGCAGCCCGTGGACTAGCGGGAGAAATCTACTAAGCACAGATACGCAGTATTTT.

V and J are TRBV9 and TRBJ2-5, with D tentatively TRBD1 or TRBD2 (5 bases each). V shed 0 bases and J shed 2 bases, with 11 bases lying between them. The CDR3 totals 15 residues. In germline, CDR1 is SGDLS, CDR2 YYNGEE. The CDR3 region has the DNA TGTGCCAGCAGCGTAGGGGGCGGGCTTCAAGAGACCCAGTACTTC. The encoded protein is CASSVGGGLQETQYF.

There are many counts of this clonotype. In DNA form, the CDR3 reads TGCGCCAGCACTCCTCCCGGGACAGGGTTGAAGGAGCAGTACTTC. Protein: CASTPPGTGLKEQYF. The chain uses TRBV5-1 and TRBJ2-7, with 9 bases that match TRBD1. V was pared by 6 bases and J by 7 bases, with 14 bases of the junction left unmatched. The CDR3 contains 15 residues. The germline V gene has CDR1 SGHRS and CDR2 YFSETQ.

This chain uses TRBV27 with TRBJ2-2; 12 nucleotides align to TRBD1. Germline V lookup: CDR1 MNHEY, CDR2 SMNVEV (reference sequence). V shed 6 bases and J 0 bases; nucleotides not matched to a gene: 2. This CDR3 has 16 amino acids. CDR3 amino acids: CASRGTGGPNTGELFF. CDR3 nucleotide sequence: TGTGCCAGCAGGGGGACAGGGGGCCCGAACACCGGGGAGCTGTTTTTT.

This rearrangement joins TRBV30 to TRBJ2-7, with a tentative D call TRBD1 (6 bases). Germline V gives CDR1 GTSNPN, CDR2 SVGIG (reference sequence). The germline V and J ends were trimmed by 4 bases and 2 bases, with 12 bases remaining between them. The CDR3 totals 13 residues. CDR3 nucleotides: TGTGCCTGGACCTTTAAGGGGGCCTACGAGCAGTACTTC. Translated: CAWTFKGAYEQYF. The full variable domain, completed using reference TRBV30 and TRBJ2-7, is SQTIHQWPATLVQPVGSPLSLECTVEGTSNPNLYWYRQAAGRGLQLLFYSVGIGQISSEVPQNLSASRPQDRQFILSSKKLLLSDSGFYLCAWTFKGAYEQYFGPGTRLTVT.

This clonotype was counted many times. The rearrangement joins TRBV20-1 to TRBJ2-5; the D call may be TRBD1 or TRBD2 (7 bases each). CDR3 length equals 14 residues. The germline V gene has CDR1 DFQATT and CDR2 SNEGSKA (reference sequence). V was cut by 4 bases and J by 3 bases, with 15 bases left in between. CDR3 protein: CSATGGATKETQYF. In DNA form, the CDR3 reads TGCAGTGCTACAGGGGGGGCTACCAAAGAGACCCAGTACTTC.

This clonotype was seen repeatedly, ten times or more. Germline is not matched at one junction end, which may reflect a read error. The J gene is TRBJ2-1, the V gene TRBV12-3 or TRBV12-4; D tentatively fits TRBD1 or TRBD2 (5 bases each). The CDR3 runs 14 residues. The CDR3 protein is CASSLRDPYNEQFF. CDR3 sequence (DNA): TGTGCCAGCAGTTTACGGGACCCCTATAATGAGCAGTTCTTC.

This clonotype was detected many times. The rearrangement uses TRBV6-1 and TRBJ2-7; perhaps TRBD1 as D (6 bases). The CDR3 has 14 residues. V was shortened by 7 bases and J by 2 bases, with 15 bases between the two germline ends. Per germline, CDR1 MNHNS and CDR2 SASEGT. The CDR3 bases are TGTGCCAGCATTGACAGGCTTAACCCCTACGAGCAGTACTTC. Translation gives CASIDRLNPYEQYF.

This clonotype was counted ten times or more. The V gene is TRBV29-1, the J gene TRBJ2-7, with 9 bases lining up with TRBD2. V trimming: 5 bases; J trimming: 2 bases; junction bases outside the gene matches: 4. Germline CDR1 SQVTM, CDR2 ANQGSEA. This CDR3 spans 13 amino acids. CDR3 region: CSVMTSGPYEQYF. As DNA, the CDR3 is TGCAGCGTTATGACTAGCGGACCCTACGAGCAGTACTTC.

This clonotype occurred many times. The genes are TRBV2 and TRBJ2-1, with D perhaps assigned TRBD1 or TRBD2 (5 bases each). The CDR3 consists of 17 residues. Trimming took 6 bases from V and 4 from J, leaving 22 bases between them. Looked up from germline, CDR1 is SNHLY and CDR2 is FYNNEI. CDR3 DNA sequence: TGTGCCAGCAGCTCCAGCCCTGTGGGACGAGAATACAATGAGCAGTTCTTC. It specifies CASSSSPVGREYNEQFF.

This clonotype was seen many times. The chain links TRBV4-3 to TRBJ2-3; tentatively, D is TRBD2 (7 bases). Trimming shortened V by 0 bases and J by 2 bases, and 18 bases separated the two germline ends. This CDR3 has 18 residues. Per the germline V gene, CDR1 is LGHNA and CDR2 is YSLEER. The DNA for the CDR3 is TGCGCCAGCAGCCAAGACTGGGGGAGGGGACACCCCACAGATACGCAGTATTTT. It specifies CASSQDWGRGHPTDTQYF.

This clonotype was seen repeatedly, ten times or more. The rearrangement links TRBV29-1 to TRBJ1-1; 8 nucleotides align to TRBD1. This CDR3 has 14 residues. V was clipped by 7 bases and J by 5 bases; unmatched bases: 12. The V gene's germline CDR1 is SQVTM and CDR2 ANQGSEA. The CDR3 DNA follows: TGCAGCGCCGTACCGGACAGGGAGAGGACTGAAGCTTTCTTT. It translates to CSAVPDRERTEAFF. Supplemented by reference TRBV29-1 and TRBJ1-1, the full variable domain reads SAVISQKPSRDICQRGTSLTIQCQVDSQVTMMFWYRQQPGQSLTLIATANQGSEATYESGFVIDKFPISRPNLTFSTLTVSNMSPEDSSIYLCSAVPDRERTEAFFGQGTRLTVV.